This TCR beta chain was recorded in a study of shared clonotypes between healthy human individuals. Study in general: A couple of women and a few men aged 18 to 49 made up the donors. Study-wide points: In a handful of donors, around 5% of naive CD4 clonotypes appeared in common.

The naive CD8 population came from CD45RO-negative cells selected for CCR7, without terminally differentiated effector memory CD45RA+ cells. On this clone: The antigen is undetermined.

Using immunoSEQ multiplex PCR, the repertoire was profiled, and TCRdb retains in-frame clones only, with some absent. Of roughly 1,800,000 clones listed, about 95% are singletons. Per germline, CDR1 MGHRA and CDR2 YSYEKL. This CDR3 has 14 amino acids. The junction had 5 bases not matched to a gene; V was cut back by 1 base and J by 5 bases. This TCR was recovered from a man aged 18 to 29 in good health. The sample consisted of naive CD8+ T cells sorted from blood. This chain uses TRBV4-1 with TRBJ2-7; 7 bases match TRBD1. The CDR3 protein is CASSQAGQPHEQYF. The CDR3 region has the DNA TGCGCCAGCAGCCAAGCGGGACAGCCGCACGAGCAGTACTTC.